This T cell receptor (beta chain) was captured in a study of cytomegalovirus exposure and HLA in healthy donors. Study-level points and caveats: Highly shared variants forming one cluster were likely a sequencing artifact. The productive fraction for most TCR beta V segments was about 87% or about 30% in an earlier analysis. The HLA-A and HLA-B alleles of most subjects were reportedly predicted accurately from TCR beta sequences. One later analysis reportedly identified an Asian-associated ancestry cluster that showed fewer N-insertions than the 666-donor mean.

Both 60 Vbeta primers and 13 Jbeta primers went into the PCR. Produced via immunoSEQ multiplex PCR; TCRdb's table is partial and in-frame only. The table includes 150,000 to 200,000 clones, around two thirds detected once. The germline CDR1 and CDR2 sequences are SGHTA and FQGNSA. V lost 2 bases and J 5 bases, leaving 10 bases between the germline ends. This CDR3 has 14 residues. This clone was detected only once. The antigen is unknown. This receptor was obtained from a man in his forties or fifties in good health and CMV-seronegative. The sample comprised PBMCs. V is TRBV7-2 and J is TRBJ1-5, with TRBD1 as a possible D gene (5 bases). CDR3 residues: CASSLKSGDQPQHF. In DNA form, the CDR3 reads TGTGCCAGCAGCTTAAAGTCGGGGGATCAGCCCCAGCATTTT. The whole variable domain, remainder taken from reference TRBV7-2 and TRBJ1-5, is GAGVSQSPSNKVTEKGKDVELRCDPISGHTALYWYRQSLGQGLEFLIYFQGNSAPDKSGLPSDRFSAERTGGSVSTLTIQRTQQEDSAVYLCASSLKSGDQPQHFGDGTRLSIL.